Described below is a single T cell receptor beta chain sequence and its context. What it recognizes is unknown. The data originate from a study of cytomegalovirus exposure and HLA in healthy donors. Study as a whole: The same platform was used for the 120 or so validation repertoires as for the 650 to 800 first-cohort repertoires, as reported in a later analysis. Study-level points and caveats: Specificity of three CMV-associated chains for CMV antigens was verified in vitro. Usually a TCR sequence was rare, but some public TCRs were found in many donors. Investigators reported 150 to 200 TCR beta chains as tied to cytomegalovirus.

TCRdb's copy holds only in-frame clones and misses some; the assay was immunoSEQ multiplex PCR. The sample records 300,000 or so clones, nearly 90% being singletons. The CDR3 covers 11 residues. The germline V gene has CDR1 DFQATT and CDR2 SNEGSKA (reference sequence). The sequence derives from a man aged 30-40 years in good health and CMV-seronegative. Material for sequencing was PBMCs. This rearrangement joins TRBV20-1 to TRBJ1-4; possible D gene TRBD1, 5 bases. Here the CDR3 reads CVGGLGEKLFF. The CDR3 DNA is TGCGTGGGGGGGTTGGGGGAAAAACTGTTTTTT.